The T cell receptor (beta chain) described here comes from a study of molecular identifiers for immune sequencing clone quantification. This clonotype appeared many times. Its antigen remains unknown. Sorted naive CD8 T cells were those defined as CD8+CD4-CCR7+CD45RA+. Preparation methods for the bulk TCR libraries were those previously described, with listed TCR primers. Each CDR3 protein gets one entry after TCRdb re-called the PCR reads with MiXCR. The sample holds a few hundred thousand distinct CDR3 sequences; about 22% are singletons and the top ten take 0.7% to 1%. Study-level findings and limits: Same-barcode identical TCR molecules could make highly expanded clones look smaller than they are.

The germline CDR1 and CDR2 sequences are GTSNPN and SVGIG (reference sequence). The V segment lost 2 bases and the J segment 3 bases; nucleotides outside the gene matches: 7. The CDR3 length is 14 residues. The chain links TRBV30 to TRBJ2-7; TRBD1 aligns across 7 bases. The sample taken for sequencing was naive CD8+ T cells from blood, with Jurkat cell RNA spiked in. Subset of the sample: FACS-sorted CD8+CD4-CCR7+CD45RA+ naive T cells. This TCR came from a human donor in good health. Some libraries in this study had Jurkat cell RNA spiked in. This CDR3 reads CAWSYAPGGYEQYF. CDR3 bases: TGTGCCTGGAGTTATGCACCAGGGGGCTACGAGCAGTACTTC.